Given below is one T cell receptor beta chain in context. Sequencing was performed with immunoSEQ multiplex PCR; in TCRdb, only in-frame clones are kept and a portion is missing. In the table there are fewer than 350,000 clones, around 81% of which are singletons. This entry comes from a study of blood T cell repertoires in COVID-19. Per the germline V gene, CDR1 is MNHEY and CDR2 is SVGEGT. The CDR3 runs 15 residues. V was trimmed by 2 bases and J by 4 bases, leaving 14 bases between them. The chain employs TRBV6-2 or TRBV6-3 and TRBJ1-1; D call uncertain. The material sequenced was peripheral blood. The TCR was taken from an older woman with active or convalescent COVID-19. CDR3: CASSYRSGRSTEAFF. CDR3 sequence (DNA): TGTGCCAGCAGTTACAGGAGCGGACGTTCCACTGAAGCTTTCTTT.